The rows below give T cell receptor beta chains drawn from one sample of a study of T cell repertoires in cytomegalovirus infection. One entry per CDR3 protein, called by TCRdb with MiXCR from the reads. The sample has fewer than 200,000 distinct CDR3 sequences, roughly a fifth seen once; the top ten hold just under 3%. The sequencing sample was made of PBMCs. The receptor source for this set is a human donor in good health (CMV status not recorded). Some clones in this sample may be carry-over from other donors' samples. CDR3s include the opening cysteine and the closing phenylalanine or tryptophan. The D gene is left open where the match is weak. Size is omitted from some rows. Given values are once, few, many or a class for expanded clones.

v_call,d_call,clone_size,j_call,cdr3_nt,cdr3_aa
TRBV19,-,-,TRBJ2-1,TGTGCCACTCGAGGGTACCCTAAATCCTACAATGAGCAGTTCTTC,CATRGYPKSYNEQFF
TRBV15,-,few,TRBJ2-6,TGTGCCACCAGCAGAGATAGCGGCTCTAGGGCCAACGTCCTGACTTTC,CATSRDSGSRANVLTF
TRBV19,-,-,TRBJ1-1,TGTGCCAGTAGCCCTATGGGCCAGACGAACACTGAAGCTTTCTTT,CASSPMGQTNTEAFF
TRBV14,-,few,TRBJ1-1,TGTGCCAGCTCCCTTACCCTTGGGACTGAAGCTTTCTTT,CASSLTLGTEAFF
TRBV10-3,-,few,TRBJ1-1,TGTGCCATCAGTGACCCGGGCGCGAACACTGAAGCTTTCTTT,CAISDPGANTEAFF
TRBV2,TRBD1,many,TRBJ1-4,TGTGCCAGCAGCTCGCCTTCCGGGACAGGTTCCCCAGGGGGCCGTGAAAAACTGTTTTTT,CASSSPSGTGSPGGREKLFF
TRBV27,-,-,TRBJ2-3,TGTGCCAGCAGCCGCGGACTAAGGTTCGGCGCAGATACGCAGTATTTT,CASSRGLRFGADTQYF
TRBV7-2,TRBD2,many,TRBJ2-4,TGTGCCAGCAGCATTAGCGGGGGGCGGAACATTCAGTACTTC,CASSISGGRNIQYF
TRBV6-2/TRBV6-3,TRBD1,few,TRBJ2-7,TGTGCCAGCAGTGGAATACGACAGGGGATGGAGCAGTACTTC,CASSGIRQGMEQYF
TRBV6-6,-,few,TRBJ2-1,TGTGCCAGCAGGCCTGCCCCGGGACGGGCTAACAATGAGCAGTTCTTC,CASRPAPGRANNEQFF
TRBV2,-,few,TRBJ2-7,TGTGCCAGCAATGGACACAACTCCCTCAACTACGAGCAGTACTTC,CASNGHNSLNYEQYF
TRBV7-2,-,many,TRBJ2-6,TGTGCCAGCAGGCGGGGTGGGGCCAACGTCCTGACTTTC,CASRRGGANVLTF
TRBV2,-,few,TRBJ2-5,TGTGCCAGCAGTGAAGCTGCAGGGCGTCCGGTAGAGACCCAGTACTTC,CASSEAAGRPVETQYF
TRBV7-2,TRBD2,many,TRBJ2-7,TGTGCCAGCAGCTCCGAGACTAGCGGGCGTTCCTACGAGCAGTACTTC,CASSSETSGRSYEQYF
TRBV19,TRBD1,many,TRBJ1-5,TGTGCCAGTACCAATGGACAGGGTGGCAATCAGCCCCAGCATTTT,CASTNGQGGNQPQHF
TRBV7-9,TRBD1,many,TRBJ1-2,TGTGCCAGCAGCTCAGGGGGACAGGGAGGCTATGGCTACACCTTC,CASSSGGQGGYGYTF
TRBV7-9,-,-,TRBJ1-1,TGTGCCAGCAGCTTAGGGGCCTTTGGAAACACTGAAGCTTTCTTT,CASSLGAFGNTEAFF
TRBV28,-,-,TRBJ2-4,TGTGCCAGCAGCGTCACAGGGATAGCCAAAAACATTCAGTACTTC,CASSVTGIAKNIQYF
TRBV29-1,TRBD1,-,TRBJ2-5,TGCAGCGTGAGAGACAGGGGTCTGGGGGAGACCCAGTACTTC,CSVRDRGLGETQYF
TRBV11-3,-,many,TRBJ2-3,TGTGCCAGCAGCTTGACCAGGAACACAGATACGCAGTATTTT,CASSLTRNTDTQYF
TRBV30,-,-,TRBJ1-1,TGTGCCTGGAGTGTTTGGGGGGTCGGCACTGAAGCTTTCTTT,CAWSVWGVGTEAFF
TRBV18,-,few,TRBJ1-5,TGTGCCAGCTCCCCCGGGGGCCCCAATCAGCCCCAGCATTTT,CASSPGGPNQPQHF
TRBV10-3,-,-,TRBJ1-1,TGTGCCATCACTAGGGCAGGGGCGAACACTGAAGCTTTCTTT,CAITRAGANTEAFF
TRBV7-8,-,few,TRBJ1-1,TGTGCCAGCAGCCCAATGGCTGAAGCTTTCTTT,CASSPMAEAFF
TRBV7-3,-,many,TRBJ1-1,TGTGCCAGCAGCTCTACAGGGAGGACTGAAGCTTTCTTT,CASSSTGRTEAFF
TRBV28,TRBD1,few,TRBJ1-5,TGTGCCAGCAGTCTCGCCGGGACAGGGAGTCAGCCCCAGCATTTT,CASSLAGTGSQPQHF
TRBV11-2,-,many,TRBJ1-1,TGTGCCAGCAGCTTATTAGCTCGGGGATACACTGAAGCTTTCTTT,CASSLLARGYTEAFF
TRBV7-2,-,many,TRBJ1-2,TGTGCCAGCAGCTCAGCGCCGGGACGGGGGGACTATGGCTACACCTTC,CASSSAPGRGDYGYTF
TRBV7-2,TRBD1,many,TRBJ1-5,TGTGCCAGCAGCACACCGGGACAGGAGTCTCAGCCCCAGCATTTT,CASSTPGQESQPQHF
TRBV20-1,TRBD1,many,TRBJ2-7,TGCAGTGCCCCACTGACAACGACAGGGAACTACGAGCAGTACTTC,CSAPLTTTGNYEQYF
TRBV12-3/TRBV12-4,-,few,TRBJ2-5,TGTGCCAGCAGTTTAATCGAGACCCAGTACTTC,CASSLIETQYF
TRBV7-9,-,many,TRBJ2-2,TGTGCCAGCAGCTTTCGGGGGAGAATAAACACCGGGGAGCTGTTTTTT,CASSFRGRINTGELFF
TRBV15,TRBD1,-,TRBJ1-1,TGTGCCACCAGTCGGACAGGGAACACTGAAGCTTTCTTT,CATSRTGNTEAFF
TRBV18,-,few,TRBJ2-7,TGTGCCAGCTCCCCCGGGGACTTCGGGCAGTACTTC,CASSPGDFGQYF
TRBV6-1,-,few,TRBJ1-5,TGTGCCAGCAGCCCTTCCCTGCGGGTTCAGCCCCAGCATTTT,CASSPSLRVQPQHF
TRBV6-6,TRBD2,few,TRBJ2-1,TGTGCCAGCAGTTACTCGGGGGGGGGCTCCTACAATGAGCAGTTCTTC,CASSYSGGGSYNEQFF
TRBV6-6,-,few,TRBJ2-7,TGTGCCAGCAGTTACTACCCCGGGCCCTCCCTTTACGAGCAGTACTTC,CASSYYPGPSLYEQYF
TRBV10-1,TRBD2,few,TRBJ2-3,TGCGCCAGCAGTGAGTCCCCCGGGGGGTCAGATACGCAGTATTTT,CASSESPGGSDTQYF
TRBV14,TRBD1,-,TRBJ2-1,TGTGCCAGCAGCCAGATGGGACAGGGGACGGGCAATGAGCAGTTCTTC,CASSQMGQGTGNEQFF
TRBV6-5,TRBD1,few,TRBJ2-1,TGTGCCACCACCCGGTGGCAGGGGGCAGCGAGTTACAATGAGCAGTTCTTC,CATTRWQGAASYNEQFF
TRBV14,-,-,TRBJ2-3,TGTGCCAGCAGCTCCCGGGGCACAGATACGCAGTATTTT,CASSSRGTDTQYF
TRBV20-1,-,few,TRBJ2-5,TGCAGTGCCCTACCCTCCTTTGCTAGCGTCAGACAAGAGACCCAGTACTTC,CSALPSFASVRQETQYF
TRBV5-1,-,-,TRBJ1-1,TGCGCCAGCAGCTTTAGGACGGAGAACACTGAAGCTTTCTTT,CASSFRTENTEAFF
TRBV20-1,TRBD1,few,TRBJ2-7,TGCAGTGCTAGGAGAGAACGAACCGGGACAGGGGGATCCTACGAGCAGTACTTC,CSARRERTGTGGSYEQYF
TRBV7-8,-,many,TRBJ1-5,TGTGCCAGCAGCTCTAGGGTAGGTCAGCCCCAGCATTTT,CASSSRVGQPQHF
TRBV12-3/TRBV12-4,TRBD1,many,TRBJ1-1,TGTGCCAGCAGCCGACAGGGGATGAACACTGAAGCTTTCTTT,CASSRQGMNTEAFF
TRBV15,-,few,TRBJ1-4,TGTGCCACCAGCAGAGATTCGGACGAAAAACTGTTTTTT,CATSRDSDEKLFF
TRBV7-3,-,many,TRBJ2-3,TGTGCCAGCAGCTTCGACCTAGGAGGCACAGATACGCAGTATTTT,CASSFDLGGTDTQYF
TRBV6-2/TRBV6-3,-,many,TRBJ1-5,TGTGCCAGCAGTTACCCTGCGCGCGGGGCGAGAAGCAATCAGCCCCAGCATTTT,CASSYPARGARSNQPQHF
TRBV20-1,-,few,TRBJ1-1,TGCAGTGTTAAGAGGCCTCCTGGCCCCGCTTTCTTT,CSVKRPPGPAFF
TRBV11-3,TRBD1,once,TRBJ1-1,TGTGCCACCAGCTACCACAGGGGCTACACTGAAGCTTTCTTT,CATSYHRGYTEAFF
TRBV7-1,-,few,TRBJ1-2,TGTGCCAGCAGTTCCACGGACGATAACTATGGCTACACCTTC,CASSSTDDNYGYTF
TRBV29-1,TRBD1,few,TRBJ2-1,TGCAGCGTTGACGACAGGGGACCGCAGTTCTTC,CSVDDRGPQFF
TRBV2,TRBD1,-,TRBJ1-6,TGTGCCAGCAGAACTACGGGGACAGTGAATTCACCCCTCCACTTT,CASRTTGTVNSPLHF
TRBV15,-,many,TRBJ2-2,TGTGCCACCAGCCCGACCCTAGCCAGGGAGCTGTTTTTT,CATSPTLARELFF
TRBV7-2,-,many,TRBJ1-1,TGTGCCAGCAGCATAGAGACAGCGAACACTGAAGCTTTCTTT,CASSIETANTEAFF
TRBV7-9,TRBD2,few,TRBJ2-1,TGTGCCAGCAGCGTCCGGGGAGCGGGGGGTCTCTACAATGAGCAGTTCTTC,CASSVRGAGGLYNEQFF